A selection of T cell receptor beta chains follows, all from one sample in a study of metastatic and nonmetastatic thyroid tumors. TCRdb re-analyzed the PCR reads using MiXCR. The sample consists of about 5,600 clones, 30% to 35% of them appearing once. Sequenced input: adjacent normal tissue. The receptors derive from a female donor with papillary thyroid cancer or a benign thyroid nodule (not recorded which). Some clones in this sample may be carry-over from other donors' samples. Both conserved end residues are part of each CDR3. A D gene is named only where the DNA matches it firmly. Size is stated for part of the rows, as once, few or many counts, or as a class when the clone is expanded.

clone size: NA
V gene: TRBV28
J gene: TRBJ2-7
D gene: NA
CDR3 protein: CASSPSSPEYEQYF
CDR3 DNA: TGTGCCAGCAGCCCATCATCGCCAGAGTACGAGCAGTACTTC

clone size: few
V gene: TRBV6-1
J gene: TRBJ1-2
D gene: NA
CDR3 protein: CASSEYLGGANGYTF
CDR3 DNA: TGTGCCAGCAGTGAATATCTTGGGGGCGCGAATGGCTACACCTTC

clone size: few
V gene: TRBV12-3/TRBV12-4
J gene: TRBJ2-3
D gene: NA
CDR3 protein: CASSVQGGSTDTQYF
CDR3 DNA: TGTGCCAGCAGTGTACAGGGTGGAAGCACAGATACGCAGTATTTT

clone size: NA
V gene: TRBV6-1
J gene: TRBJ1-5
D gene: NA
CDR3 protein: CASSPREPAEQPQHF
CDR3 DNA: TGTGCCAGCAGCCCAAGGGAGCCGGCGGAACAGCCCCAGCATTTT

clone size: once
V gene: TRBV2
J gene: TRBJ2-1
D gene: TRBD2
CDR3 protein: CASSPLSGSSYNEQFF
CDR3 DNA: TGTGCCAGCAGTCCCCTTAGCGGGAGCTCCTACAATGAGCAGTTCTTC

clone size: NA
V gene: TRBV4-3
J gene: TRBJ2-7
D gene: NA
CDR3 protein: CASSIKRGLEQYF
CDR3 DNA: TGCGCCAGCAGCATTAAGCGAGGCCTCGAGCAGTACTTC

clone size: medium-sized
V gene: TRBV20-1
J gene: TRBJ2-1
D gene: TRBD2
CDR3 protein: CSAPGLAGEQFF
CDR3 DNA: TGCAGTGCTCCAGGACTAGCGGGAGAGCAGTTCTTC

clone size: NA
V gene: TRBV20-1
J gene: TRBJ2-7
D gene: NA
CDR3 protein: CSARPFSGPPLEQYF
CDR3 DNA: TGCAGTGCTAGACCTTTTTCAGGCCCTCCCCTCGAGCAGTACTTC

clone size: NA
V gene: TRBV6-1
J gene: TRBJ1-1
D gene: NA
CDR3 protein: CAGAIGGGTEAFF
CDR3 DNA: TGTGCCGGCGCAATAGGGGGGGGGACTGAAGCTTTCTTT

clone size: medium-sized
V gene: TRBV19
J gene: TRBJ1-5
D gene: NA
CDR3 protein: CASSITGNQPQHF
CDR3 DNA: TGTGCCAGTAGTATTACCGGGAATCAGCCCCAGCATTTT